Sequencing of this T cell receptor beta chain was carried out in a study of somatic mutations in cytotoxic T cells in rheumatoid arthritis. The ends lost 3 bases at V and 3 bases at J; junction bases unmatched: 13. Looked up from germline, CDR1 is MDHEN and CDR2 is SYDVKM. The CDR3 covers 19 residues. TCRdb's copy holds only in-frame clones and misses some; the assay was immunoSEQ multiplex PCR. The table has roughly 16,000 clones, 80% seen once. The clonotype comes from an adult with rheumatoid arthritis. The rearrangement joins TRBV28 to TRBJ2-7; 14 positions match TRBD2. The sample consisted of CD8+ T cells sorted from blood. For the CDR3, the DNA is TGTGCCAGCAGTTTCTCAATGGAGGGACTAGCGGGGGACTTCTACGAGCAGTACTTC. This sequence encodes CASSFSMEGLAGDFYEQYF.